The 19 T cell receptor beta chains presented below share a single source sample, sequenced in a study of T cells after yellow fever vaccination. One entry per CDR3 protein results from TCRdb running MiXCR on the 5' RACE reads. The sample consists of about 310,000 distinct CDR3 sequences, approximately 3.9% of them appearing once. The sequencing here drew on PBMCs, taken on the day of the yellow fever booster vaccination. Source of these receptors: a man aged 18 to 30 who received the YFV17D yellow fever vaccine.

There are many counts of this clonotype. J is TRBJ2-2 and V is TRBV6-2 or TRBV6-3; D unclear. Trimming removed 2 bases at V and 3 bases at J, with 7 bases between. The CDR3 sequence is 14 residues long. Germline assignment: CDR1 MNHEY and CDR2 SVGEGT. CDR3: CASSYGSDTGELFF. The CDR3 coding sequence is TGTGCCAGCAGTTACGGGTCGGACACCGGGGAGCTGTTTTTT.

The V gene is TRBV27, the J gene TRBJ2-7; the match to TRBD1 covers 10 bases. This CDR3 region has 14 residues. CDR1 and CDR2 from the germline V gene are MNHEY and SMNVEV (reference sequence). V shed 5 bases, J shed 3 bases, and the junction held 4 bases outside the gene matches. The CDR3 DNA reads as TGTGCCAGCAGTAGGGGACAGGGGCACTACGAGCAGTACGTC. It yields the protein CASSRGQGHYEQYV.

The chain uses TRBV6-5 and TRBJ2-1; D is unclear. CDR1 and CDR2 (germline): MNHEY, SVGAGI. The CDR3 sequence is 15 residues long. Trimming left V 0 bases short and J 2 bases short, with 8 bases between. Written as DNA, the CDR3 is TGTGCCAGCAGTTACTCCCAGAGCGCCTACAATGAGCAGTTCTTC. Encoded protein: CASSYSQSAYNEQFF.

This clonotype was seen a few times. This rearrangement joins TRBV6-5 to TRBJ2-1; 7 bases are shared with TRBD1. Germline trimming cut 6 bases from V and 2 bases from J; bases unmatched to any gene: 7. Germline V gives CDR1 MNHEY, CDR2 SVGAGI. This CDR3 is built from 15 residues. The CDR3 is CASSQSGQAYNEQFF. The DNA of the CDR3 is TGTGCCAGCAGCCAATCCGGACAGGCCTACAATGAGCAGTTCTTC.

The chain combines TRBV12-3 or TRBV12-4 with TRBJ1-1; D unresolved. The CDR3 runs 15 residues. V lost 4 bases and J 0 bases, leaving 12 bases between the germline ends. The CDR3 spells CASSSRTAMNTEAFF. Here the CDR3 DNA reads TGTGCCAGCAGTTCCCGGACCGCAATGAACACTGAAGCTTTCTTT.

V and J are TRBV7-2 and TRBJ1-3, with D unclear. Germline loops: CDR1 SGHTA, CDR2 FQGNSA. V lost 4 bases, J lost 2 bases, and 12 bases lay in between. The CDR3 has 15 amino acids. The CDR3 DNA is TGTGCCAGCAGCTCCCGGCTGCCCACTGGAAACACCATATATTTT. Protein sequence: CASSSRLPTGNTIYF.

This clonotype showed up many times. The V and J genes are TRBV3-1 and TRBJ1-1; D may be TRBD1 (5 bases). This CDR3 is built from 13 residues. Germline V gene data show CDR1 as LGHDT and CDR2 as YNNKEL (reference sequence). Trimming stripped 4 bases from V and 8 bases from J, with 14 bases between. The CDR3 DNA reads TGTGCCAGCAGCCGGGGAGGGGCTGGGGAAGCTTTCTTT. It yields the protein CASSRGGAGEAFF.

In this sample, this clonotype turned up many times. The gene calls are TRBV5-1 and TRBJ2-7; 9 bases agree with TRBD2. The trim removed 0 bases at V and 0 bases at J, leaving 4 bases unmatched. CDR3 length equals 16 residues. Germline V gives CDR1 SGHRS, CDR2 YFSETQ. CDR3 in DNA: TGCGCCAGCAGCTTGGGGTTAGCGGGGGTCTCCTACGAGCAGTACTTC. It specifies CASSLGLAGVSYEQYF.

This clonotype came up many times. V is TRBV5-1 and J is TRBJ1-2; a weak D match, TRBD1 (6 bases). This CDR3 has 17 residues. Germline V gives CDR1 SGHRS, CDR2 YFSETQ. V lost 4 bases and J lost 0, with 19 bases in between. CDR3 loop: CASSQEGRGAANYGYTF. CDR3 coding DNA: TGCGCCAGCAGCCAGGAGGGCAGGGGAGCGGCTAACTATGGCTACACCTTC.

This clonotype was recorded at least ten times. The chain carries TRBV7-8 and TRBJ1-5, with D maybe TRBD1 (6 bases). V shed 5 bases and J shed 1 base, with 12 bases lying between them. Per germline, CDR1 SGHVS and CDR2 FQNEAQ. The CDR3 spans 15 residues. The CDR3: CASSPTGTSNQPQHF. The CDR3 DNA is TGTGCCAGCAGCCCTACAGGGACGAGCAATCAGCCCCAGCATTTT.

This clonotype was seen ten or more times. V is TRBV5-4 and J is TRBJ2-1; 10 bases are shared with TRBD2. Germline assignment: CDR1 SGHNT and CDR2 YYREEE (reference sequence). V dropped 3 bases and J dropped 7; count of bases not matched to a gene: 7. This CDR3 spans 15 amino acids. CDR3 in amino acids: CASSWGTSAGNEQFF. CDR3 nucleotide sequence: TGTGCCAGCAGCTGGGGGACTAGCGCGGGAAATGAGCAGTTCTTC.

The rearrangement joins TRBV5-1 to TRBJ2-1; 8 nucleotides align to TRBD1. There are 12 residues in the CDR3. Germline V lookup: CDR1 SGHRS, CDR2 YFSETQ. After removal of 2 bases from V and 12 bases from J, the junction contained 4 bases not matched to a gene. The CDR3 nucleotides read TGCGCCAGCAGCTTAGGACAGGGTGTGCAGTTCTTC. Its translation: CASSLGQGVQFF.

This clonotype was observed many times. This rearrangement joins TRBV5-1 to TRBJ2-5; 12 bases match TRBD2. The CDR3 runs to 15 residues. The trim removed 5 bases at V and 2 bases at J, leaving 4 bases unmatched. Germline-derived CDR1 and CDR2 are SGHRS and YFSETQ. The CDR3 region is CASRRLAGEQETQYF. The DNA of the CDR3 is TGCGCCAGCAGAAGACTAGCGGGGGAACAAGAGACCCAGTACTTC.

This chain joins TRBV5-5 and TRBJ2-5; tentative D call: TRBD1 (6 bases). In germline, CDR1 is SGHKS, CDR2 YYEKEE (reference sequence). The CDR3 length is 13 residues. The V end was cut by 5 bases, the J end by 5 bases, with 13 bases between. CDR3 bases: TGTGCCAGCAGGGGGTTACAGGGCGAGACCCAGTACTTC. Protein product: CASRGLQGETQYF.

At least ten counts were recorded for this clonotype. The gene calls are TRBV2 and TRBJ2-5, with D possibly matching TRBD1 (5 bases). V was clipped by 5 bases and J by 4 bases, with 11 bases between them. CDR1 is SNHLY, CDR2 FYNNEI, per germline. The CDR3 totals 13 residues. The CDR3 DNA is TGTGCCAGCAGTTCTTACAGGCGAGAGACCCAGTACTTC. It encodes CASSSYRRETQYF.

This clonotype was seen many times. The rearrangement links TRBV12-3 or TRBV12-4 to TRBJ2-7; D tentatively reads TRBD1 or TRBD2 (5 bases each). The CDR3 loop spans 12 amino acids. V was clipped by 9 bases and J by 2 bases, with 11 bases between them. Here the CDR3 reads CASAQGPYEQYF. The CDR3, as DNA: TGTGCCAGTGCGCAGGGACCCTACGAGCAGTACTTC.

This clonotype was seen more than once but under ten times. The rearrangement uses TRBV20-1 and TRBJ2-1, with D possibly matching TRBD1 (5 bases). Germline V gives CDR1 DFQATT, CDR2 SNEGSKA (reference sequence). This CDR3 has 12 residues. V was shortened by 5 bases and J by 3 bases, with 8 bases between the two germline ends. The CDR3 sequence is CSALQGYNEQFF. The CDR3 nucleotides are TGCAGTGCTCTTCAGGGCTACAATGAGCAGTTCTTC.

The chain is built from TRBV3-1 and TRBJ1-6, with 8 bases matching TRBD1. The CDR3 has 16 amino acids. The trim removed 4 bases at V and 10 bases at J, leaving 12 bases unmatched. In germline, CDR1 is LGHDT, CDR2 YNNKEL (reference sequence). The CDR3 reads CASSPARGLAGSPLHF. In nucleotides, the CDR3 is TGTGCCAGCAGCCCCGCCAGGGGGCTTGCTGGGTCACCCCTCCACTTT.

This clonotype was counted ten times or more. The J gene is TRBJ2-7, the V gene TRBV4-2, with 9 bases fitting TRBD1. This CDR3 is 16 amino acids long. V lost 0 bases, J lost 7 bases, and 10 bases stayed unmatched. Germline CDR1 LGHNA, CDR2 YNFKEQ. Here the CDR3 reads CASSQETGTGFWEQYF. In DNA, the CDR3 is TGTGCCAGCAGCCAAGAGACCGGGACAGGGTTTTGGGAGCAGTACTTC.